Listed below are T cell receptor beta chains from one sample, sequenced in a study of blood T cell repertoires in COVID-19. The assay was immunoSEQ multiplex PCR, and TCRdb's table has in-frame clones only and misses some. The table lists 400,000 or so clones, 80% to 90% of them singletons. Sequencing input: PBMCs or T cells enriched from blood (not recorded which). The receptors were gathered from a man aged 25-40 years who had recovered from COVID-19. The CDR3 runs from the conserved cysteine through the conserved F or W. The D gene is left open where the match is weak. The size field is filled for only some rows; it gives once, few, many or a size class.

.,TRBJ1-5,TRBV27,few,CASSAGRGNQPQHF,TGTGCCAGCAGTGCCGGGAGGGGCAATCAGCCCCAGCATTTT
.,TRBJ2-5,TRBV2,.,CASSVEYSVETQYF,TGTGCCAGCAGTGTTGAGTACAGTGTAGAGACCCAGTACTTC
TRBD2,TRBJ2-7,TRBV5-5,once,CASSLATGGSYEQYF,TGTGCCAGCAGCTTGGCCACGGGGGGCTCCTACGAGCAGTACTTC
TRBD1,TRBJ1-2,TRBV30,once,CAWSVLPGQGNYGYTF,TGTGCCTGGAGTGTACTTCCTGGACAGGGGAACTATGGCTACACCTTC
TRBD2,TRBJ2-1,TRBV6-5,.,CASSRGLAVYNEQFF,TGTGCCAGCAGTAGGGGACTAGCAGTCTACAATGAGCAGTTCTTC
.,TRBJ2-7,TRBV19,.,CASSMGRGTYEQYF,TGTGCCAGTAGTATGGGCAGGGGAACGTACGAGCAGTACTTC
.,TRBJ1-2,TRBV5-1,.,CASSLVAGTNYGYTF,TGCGCCAGCAGCTTGGTGGCAGGAACTAACTATGGCTACACCTTC
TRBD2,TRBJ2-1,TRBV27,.,CASSITSGSKRNEQFF,TGTGCCAGCAGTATTACTAGCGGGAGTAAAAGGAATGAGCAGTTCTTC
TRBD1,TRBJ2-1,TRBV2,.,CASKPGGQYNEQFF,TGTGCCAGCAAGCCAGGGGGCCAGTACAATGAGCAGTTCTTC
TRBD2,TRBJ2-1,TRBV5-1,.,CASSLLGLAKYNEQFF,TGCGCCAGCAGCTTGTTGGGACTAGCGAAATACAATGAGCAGTTCTTC
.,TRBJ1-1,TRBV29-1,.,CSVVGGWNTEAFF,TGCAGCGTTGTCGGAGGTTGGAACACTGAAGCTTTCTTT
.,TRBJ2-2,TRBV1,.,CTSSQDLRGRASGELFF,TGCACCAGCAGCCAAGATTTGCGCGGGAGGGCCTCCGGGGAGCTGTTTTTT
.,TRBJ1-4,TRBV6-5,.,CATHPATNEKLFF,TGTGCCACTCACCCGGCAACTAATGAAAAACTGTTTTTT
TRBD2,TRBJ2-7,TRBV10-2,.,CASSDTGTSSYEQYF,TGCGCCAGCAGCGACACCGGGACTAGCTCCTACGAGCAGTACTTC
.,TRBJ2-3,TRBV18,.,CASSPNGRVTDTQYF,TGTGCCAGCTCACCAAACGGGCGGGTCACAGATACGCAGTATTTT
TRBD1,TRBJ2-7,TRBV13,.,CASSLNSRDRALSDYEQYF,TGTGCCAGCAGCTTAAATTCTCGGGACAGGGCTCTGTCGGACTACGAGCAGTACTTC
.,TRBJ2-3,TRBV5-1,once,CASRPGGNTDTQYF,TGCGCCAGCAGACCAGGAGGAAACACAGATACGCAGTATTTT
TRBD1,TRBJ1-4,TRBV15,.,CATFGQGSEKLFF,TGTGCCACCTTTGGACAGGGGAGCGAAAAACTGTTTTTT
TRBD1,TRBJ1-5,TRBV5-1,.,CASSPDRGDQPQHF,TGCGCCAGCAGCCCCGACAGGGGTGATCAGCCCCAGCATTTT
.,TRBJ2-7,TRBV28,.,CASSSGQTIPNYEQYF,TGTGCCAGCAGTTCGGGACAAACCATACCCAACTACGAGCAGTACTTC
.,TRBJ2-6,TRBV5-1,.,CASSLIGSGANVLTF,TGCGCCAGCAGCTTGATCGGCTCTGGGGCCAACGTCCTGACTTTC
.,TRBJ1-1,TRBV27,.,CASSLGLLTEAFF,TGTGCCAGCAGTTTAGGACTCCTCACTGAAGCTTTCTTT
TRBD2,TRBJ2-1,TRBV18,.,CASSPAIGLAGPSGEQFF,TGTGCCAGCTCACCAGCTATTGGACTAGCGGGTCCCTCGGGGGAGCAGTTCTTC
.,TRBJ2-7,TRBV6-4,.,CASSDSGARHEQYF,TGTGCCAGCAGTGACTCTGGGGCACGCCACGAGCAGTACTTC
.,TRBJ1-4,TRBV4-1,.,CASSQVARRSTTNEKLFF,TGCGCCAGCAGCCAAGTAGCCCGAAGGTCAACAACTAATGAAAAACTGTTTTTT
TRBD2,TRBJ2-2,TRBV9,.,CATGGWNTGELFF,TGTGCCACCGGGGGGTGGAACACCGGGGAGCTGTTTTTT
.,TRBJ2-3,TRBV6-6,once,CASSYQEDDTQYF,TGTGCCAGCAGTTACCAGGAGGATGATACGCAGTATTTT
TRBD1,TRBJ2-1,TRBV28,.,CASSPWTGVNEQFF,TGTGCCAGCAGTCCGTGGACAGGGGTTAATGAGCAGTTCTTC
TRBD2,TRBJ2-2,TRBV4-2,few,CASSRRTSGETGELFF,TGTGCCAGCAGCCGACGGACTAGCGGGGAAACCGGGGAGCTGTTTTTT
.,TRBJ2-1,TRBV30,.,CAWSVGQPGYNEQFF,TGTGCCTGGAGTGTTGGACAACCTGGCTACAATGAGCAGTTCTTC
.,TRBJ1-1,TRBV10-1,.,CASRGLRDSNRLDTEAFF,TGCGCCAGCAGGGGGCTCCGAGACAGTAATCGACTGGACACTGAAGCTTTCTTT
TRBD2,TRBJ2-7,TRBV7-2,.,CASSFGGGPWEQYF,TGTGCCAGCAGCTTTGGGGGAGGGCCTTGGGAGCAGTACTTC
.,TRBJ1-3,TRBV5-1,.,CASSPETARSGNTIYF,TGCGCCAGCAGCCCGGAGACAGCGCGCTCTGGAAACACCATATATTTT
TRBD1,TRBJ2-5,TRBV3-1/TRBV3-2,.,CASSHGTGGIQETQYF,TGTGCCAGCAGCCACGGGACAGGAGGTATCCAAGAGACCCAGTACTTC
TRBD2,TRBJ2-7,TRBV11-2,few,CASSLSVAGTYEQYF,TGTGCCAGCAGCTTATCGGTAGCGGGAACCTACGAGCAGTACTTC
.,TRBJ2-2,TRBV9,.,CASSARQATGELFF,TGTGCCAGCAGCGCGAGACAGGCAACCGGGGAGCTGTTTTTT
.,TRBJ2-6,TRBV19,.,CASSDGSFGSGANVLTF,TGTGCCAGTAGTGACGGGAGTTTTGGCTCTGGGGCCAACGTCCTGACTTTC
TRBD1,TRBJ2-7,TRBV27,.,CASSYRQGTEQYF,TGTGCCAGCAGTTACCGACAGGGAACCGAGCAGTACTTC
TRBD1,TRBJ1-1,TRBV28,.,CASSPQETGSNAFF,TGTGCCAGCAGTCCCCAGGAGACAGGGAGTAACGCTTTCTTT
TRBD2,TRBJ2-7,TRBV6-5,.,CASGRLAGSYEQYF,TGTGCCAGCGGGAGACTAGCGGGGTCCTACGAGCAGTACTTC
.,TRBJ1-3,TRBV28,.,CASSLGASSGNTIYF,TGTGCCAGCAGTTTGGGGGCCTCCTCTGGAAACACCATATATTTT
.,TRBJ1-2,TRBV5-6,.,CASSLSADGYTF,TGTGCCAGCAGCTTGAGCGCTGACGGCTACACCTTC
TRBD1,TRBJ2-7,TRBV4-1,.,CASSAVGQTYEQYF,TGCGCCAGCAGCGCCGTGGGACAGACCTACGAGCAGTACTTC
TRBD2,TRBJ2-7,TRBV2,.,CASSGRTSVSYEQYF,TGTGCCAGCAGCGGTCGGACTAGCGTGTCCTACGAGCAGTACTTC
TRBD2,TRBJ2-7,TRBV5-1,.,CASRLLAGVRDEQYF,TGCGCCAGCCGGCTACTAGCGGGAGTACGGGACGAGCAGTACTTC
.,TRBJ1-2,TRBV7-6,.,CASSLLLSGSGYTF,TGTGCCAGCAGCTTATTGCTCTCGGGGAGCGGCTACACCTTC
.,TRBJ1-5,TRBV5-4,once,CASSLGGGDLLSNQPQHF,TGTGCCAGCAGCTTGGGGGGAGGGGATCTTTTAAGCAATCAGCCCCAGCATTTT
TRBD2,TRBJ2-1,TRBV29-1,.,CRALGGSSSYNEQFF,TGCAGAGCCTTGGGGGGGAGCAGCTCCTACAATGAGCAGTTCTTC
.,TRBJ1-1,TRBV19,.,CASSIVVNTEAFF,TGTGCCAGTAGTATAGTAGTGAACACTGAAGCTTTCTTT
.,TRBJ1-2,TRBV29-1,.,CSVFRPEVRDYGYTF,TGCAGCGTTTTCCGCCCGGAGGTACGAGACTATGGCTACACCTTC
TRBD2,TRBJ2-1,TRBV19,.,CASSRGLAGFLFF,TGTGCCAGTAGTAGGGGACTAGCGGGGTTTTTATTCTTC
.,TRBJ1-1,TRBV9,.,CASSVAGTSANTEAFF,TGTGCCAGCAGCGTAGCAGGTACTTCCGCGAACACTGAAGCTTTCTTT
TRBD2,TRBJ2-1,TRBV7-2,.,CASSSGLRSMFF,TGTGCCAGCAGCTCGGGACTACGTTCGATGTTCTTC